This TCR beta chain stems from a study of beta chain features in type 1 diabetes. The sequenced template was cDNA made from the entire isolated RNA. Reads from naive, central memory and regulatory T cell samples averaged about 3.3 million. Sequencing used immunoSEQ multiplex PCR; TCRdb keeps in-frame clones, though not all of them. The table includes 600,000 to 650,000 clones, 15% to 19% detected once. The CDR3 extends over 12 amino acids. The V gene lost 3 bases and the J gene lost 8 bases, with 13 bases spanning the gap. CDR1 is GTSNPN, CDR2 SVGIG, per germline (reference sequence). Study-wide findings and caveats: Within the patient group, naive, central memory and Treg TCRB repertoires appeared more similar to each other than within healthy donors. Any role of HLA type in TCRB rearrangement remained unresolved here.

Each of the sorted populations had a purity greater than 95%. About this clone: Its target is not known.

The V gene is TRBV30, the J gene TRBJ1-2; D not resolved. This clonotype originated in a man younger than 35 in good health. Sequenced: naive CD4+ T cells from blood. CDR3 protein: CAWRVLPRGYTF. In DNA, the CDR3 is TGTGCCTGGAGGGTGCTCCCACGCGGCTACACCTTC.